This T cell receptor beta chain was identified in a study of blood T cells in healthy people across ages. Study-wide results and caveats: Naive CD4+ cell counts and diversity both ran higher in long-lived than in aged donors. CMV status of donors was not determined, possibly confounding expanded clonotype changes.

In regard to this clonotype: Antigen unknown.

Every sample yielded at least 6 million isolated PBMCs. The authors ran a second PCR of about 6 to 12 cycles using a sample-barcoded 5' primer and a J-beta primer mix. TCRdb re-called the 5' RACE reads through MiXCR, storing one row per CDR3 protein. The repertoire consists of hundreds of thousands of distinct CDR3 sequences, with 40% to 50% occurring once and the leading ten covering around 21%. Looked up from germline, CDR1 is SQVTM and CDR2 is ANQGSEA. V was trimmed by 5 bases and J by 2 bases, leaving 10 bases between them. The CDR3 runs 13 residues. Specimen: blood. The V and J genes are TRBV29-1 and TRBJ1-5; unclear D gene. This receptor was obtained from a man aged 60-69 years in good health. CDR3 bases: TGCAGCGTTCGTGCTGGGGGCAATCAGCCCCAGCATTTT. This translates into CSVRAGGNQPQHF.